The 16 T cell receptor beta chains reported below all come from one sample, sequenced in a study of CD8+ T cells in alopecia areata. TCR sequencing used cDNA made by reverse transcription of extracted RNA. TCRdb keeps only in-frame clones here, not all; method: immunoSEQ multiplex PCR. This sample yields some 130,000 clones, of which more than 40% are seen a single time; about 19% belongs to the top ten. Sequencing was performed on CD8+ T cells sorted from blood, taken at week 0. The receptor set was obtained from a human donor with alopecia areata.

The J gene is TRBJ2-7, the V gene TRBV6-5; possibly TRBD1 for D (6 bases). V was clipped by 2 bases and J by 2 bases, with 7 bases between them. Germline loops: CDR1 MNHEY, CDR2 SVGAGI. The CDR3 length is 13 residues. Written as DNA, the CDR3 is TGTGCCAGCAGTTACGAGGGGGCCTACGAGCAGTACTTC. This codes for CASSYEGAYEQYF.

This chain connects TRBV29-1 to TRBJ1-2; D remains unclear. The V end lost 0 bases, the J end lost 8 bases, and 10 bases lay between the germline ends. The length of the CDR3 is 12 residues. From germline, CDR1 is SQVTM and CDR2 ANQGSEA. CDR3 loop: CSVEDARVGYTF. The DNA for the CDR3 is TGCAGCGTTGAAGATGCCCGGGTAGGCTACACCTTC.

The chain has TRBV7-2 and TRBJ1-1; a weak D match, TRBD1 (5 bases). This CDR3 has 19 amino acids. Germline CDR1 and CDR2: SGHTA and FQGNSA. Trimming cost V 5 bases and J 0 bases, with 25 bases left between them. The CDR3 protein is CASSLPSGPKLYLNTEAFF. The CDR3 nucleotides are TGTGCCAGCAGCCTACCCTCAGGGCCCAAGTTATACCTGAACACTGAAGCTTTCTTT. Complete variable domain (other parts from reference TRBV7-2 and TRBJ1-1): GAGVSQSPSNKVTEKGKDVELRCDPISGHTALYWYRQSLGQGLEFLIYFQGNSAPDKSGLPSDRFSAERTGGSVSTLTIQRTQQEDSAVYLCASSLPSGPKLYLNTEAFFGQGTRLTVV.

The sample holds many counts of this clone. The V and J genes are TRBV19 and TRBJ2-1, with 10 bases that match TRBD1. V was pared by 3 bases and J by 4 bases, with 0 bases of the junction left unmatched. The CDR3 totals 14 residues. Germline CDR1 and CDR2: LNHDA and SQIVND (reference sequence). CDR3 in DNA: TGTGCCAGTAGTATGGGACAGGGGTACAATGAGCAGTTCTTC. It encodes CASSMGQGYNEQFF.

This clone was counted only a few times. The chain employs TRBV10-3 and TRBJ2-5; D possibly matches TRBD1 or TRBD2 (5 bases each). There are 16 residues in the CDR3. Germline V gene lookup returns CDR1 ENHRY and CDR2 SYGVKD. Trimming stripped 1 base from V and 3 bases from J, with 15 bases between. CDR3 DNA: TGTGCCATCAGTGAGTTGGGTGAGGGGATTAAAGAGACCCAGTACTTC. Amino acids: CAISELGEGIKETQYF.

The V and J genes are TRBV9 and TRBJ2-7, with a tentative D call TRBD1 (6 bases). The CDR3 loop spans 14 amino acids. Germline V gene lookup returns CDR1 SGDLS and CDR2 YYNGEE. V was pared by 2 bases and J by 5 bases, with 14 bases between. The CDR3 DNA reads TGTGCCAGCAGCGTGGGGGCAATGTGGGACGAGCAGTACTTC. Translated, it gives CASSVGAMWDEQYF. Full variable domain (missing parts from reference TRBV9 and TRBJ2-7): DSGVTQTPKHLITATGQRVTLRCSPRSGDLSVYWYQQSLDQGLQFLIQYYNGEERAKGNILERFSAQQFPDLHSELNLSSLELGDSALYFCASSVGAMWDEQYFGPGTRLTVT.

This clone was picked up a small number of times. CDR3 DNA: TGTGCCAGTAGTATTGGCAGGGGGAACACTGAAGCTTTCTTT. Protein sequence: CASSIGRGNTEAFF. The chain joins TRBV19 to TRBJ1-1; maybe TRBD1 (6 bases). The CDR3 totals 14 residues. V lost 3 bases and J 1 base, leaving 9 bases between the germline ends. Germline V gene sequence: CDR1 LNHDA, CDR2 SQIVND (reference sequence). Looking up the rest from reference TRBV19 and TRBJ1-1 gives the full variable domain: DGGITQSPKYLFRKEGQNVTLSCEQNLNHDAMYWYRQDPGQGLRLIYYSQIVNDFQKGDIAEGYSVSREKKESFPLTVTSAQKNPTAFYLCASSIGRGNTEAFFGQGTRLTVV.

This clone has just a few counts. Other nucleotide sequences in the sample specify the same CDR3. The chain joins TRBV9 to TRBJ2-7; no clear D gene. The CDR3 contains 12 residues. The germline CDR1 and CDR2 sequences are SGDLS and YYNGEE. Trimming stripped 3 bases from V and 1 base from J, with 5 bases between. The DNA for the CDR3 is TGTGCCAGCAGCGGGGGATCCTACGAGCAGTACTTC. This codes for CASSGGSYEQYF.

V and J are TRBV30 and TRBJ1-2; a possible D gene is TRBD1 (5 bases). The germline gives CDR1 GTSNPN, CDR2 SVGIG (reference sequence). CDR3 length: 14 residues. Trimming pared 2 bases from V and 9 bases from J, leaving 19 bases between. CDR3 nucleotides: TGTGCCTGGAGTTACGCGAACTCGGGACTGCGCTACACCTTC. It yields the protein CAWSYANSGLRYTF.

The rearrangement links TRBV2 to TRBJ1-5, with TRBD1 matching over 10 bases. The trim removed 4 bases at V and 5 bases at J, leaving 14 bases unmatched. CDR1 is SNHLY, CDR2 FYNNEI, per germline. CDR3 length: 18 residues. CDR3 protein: CASSGDRGEGPWDQPQHF. The DNA for the CDR3 is TGTGCCAGCAGTGGGGACAGGGGTGAGGGTCCTTGGGATCAGCCCCAGCATTTT.

The chain combines TRBV5-1 with TRBJ1-1; the D gene is possibly TRBD1 (5 bases). Germline CDR1 SGHRS, CDR2 YFSETQ. The V end was cut by 1 base, the J end by 5 bases, with 15 bases between. The CDR3 runs to 15 residues. CDR3 bases: TGCGCCAGCAGCTTGTTTAGGGGAGAAAGAACTGAAGCTTTCTTT. Protein: CASSLFRGERTEAFF.

J is TRBJ1-2 and V is TRBV5-1, with D possibly being TRBD1 (6 bases). Trimming took off 2 bases at V and 4 bases at J, with 21 bases between the two ends. The CDR3 sequence is 17 residues long. Germline loops: CDR1 SGHRS, CDR2 YFSETQ. The CDR3 sequence: CASSLTLRLQGIYGYTF. In nucleotides, the CDR3 is TGCGCCAGCAGCTTAACACTCCGCCTACAGGGAATCTATGGCTACACCTTC.

V gene TRBV7-3 combines with J gene TRBJ2-7; D possibly corresponds to TRBD1 (6 bases). Germline CDR1 is SGHTA and CDR2 is FQGTGA. The germline V and J ends were trimmed by 2 bases and 3 bases, with 8 bases remaining between them. The CDR3 length is 13 residues. The CDR3 coding sequence is TGTGCCAGCAGCTTATCAGGGGACTACGAGCAGTACTTC. This codes for CASSLSGDYEQYF.

The rearrangement links TRBV30 to TRBJ1-1; TRBD1 might be the D (5 bases). This CDR3 region has 13 residues. The germline V and J ends were trimmed by 4 bases and 5 bases, with 14 bases remaining between them. Germline V lookup: CDR1 GTSNPN, CDR2 SVGIG (reference sequence). This chain's CDR3 is CAWNGGVETEAFF. The CDR3 DNA reads TGTGCCTGGAACGGGGGAGTTGAGACTGAAGCTTTCTTT.

The chain uses TRBV5-6 and TRBJ2-7; D remains unclear. CDR3 length: 13 residues. In germline, CDR1 is SGHDT, CDR2 YYEEEE. V dropped 0 bases and J dropped 2 bases, with 6 bases sitting between them. The CDR3 DNA sequence: TGTGCCAGCAGCTTGGAGGGTACCTACGAGCAGTACTTC. As protein: CASSLEGTYEQYF.

The V call is TRBV27, the J call TRBJ1-5; 7 nucleotides line up with TRBD1. The trim removed 4 bases at V and 3 bases at J, leaving 6 bases unmatched. Germline lookup yields CDR1 MNHEY and CDR2 SMNVEV (reference sequence). There are 15 residues in the CDR3. The CDR3 spells CASSSWDSLNQPQHF. DNA for the CDR3: TGTGCCAGCAGTTCCTGGGACAGCCTCAATCAGCCCCAGCATTTT.